Sequencing of this TCR beta chain was carried out in a study of PD-L1 blockade in urothelial cancer. Produced via immunoSEQ multiplex PCR; TCRdb's table is partial and in-frame only. The top ten hold more than 5.5% of the sample, which has some 63,000 clones, approximately 80% seen once. Time point in this sample: pretreatment peripheral blood. All patients carried locally advanced or metastatic urothelial carcinoma. Patients each gave 1 to 8 samples, pretreatment and on-treatment. Germline lookup yields CDR1 LNHDA and CDR2 SQIVND (reference sequence). The germline V and J ends were trimmed by 3 bases and 4 bases, with 9 bases remaining between them. This CDR3 contains 14 residues.

This specimen consisted of PBMCs, obtained around atezolizumab (anti-PD-L1) treatment. V is TRBV19 and J is TRBJ2-2; perhaps TRBD1 as D (5 bases). This receptor was identified in a man in his 70s with urothelial cancer. The CDR3 DNA reads as TGTGCCAGTAGTATCTGGGGCGGCACCGGGGAGCTGTTTTTT. It codes for CASSIWGGTGELFF. Filled out from reference TRBV19 and TRBJ2-2, the complete variable domain reads DGGITQSPKYLFRKEGQNVTLSCEQNLNHDAMYWYRQDPGQGLRLIYYSQIVNDFQKGDIAEGYSVSREKKESFPLTVTSAQKNPTAFYLCASSIWGGTGELFFGEGSRLTVL.